These T cell receptor beta chains were read from a single sample in a study of T cell repertoires in cytomegalovirus infection. Antigens for these TCRs are unknown. TCRdb ran MiXCR on the reads and lists one entry per CDR3 protein. The data show around 34,000 distinct CDR3 sequences, roughly 49% seen once. The input for sequencing was CD8+ T cells from cultured PBMCs, taken from culture after CMV antigen stimulation. The receptors here all came from a human donor in good health (CMV status not recorded). Some clones in this sample may be carry-over from other donors' samples. Both conserved end residues are part of each CDR3. Each record gives: D gene, V gene, CDR3 protein. D genes are given only for firm matches.

>NA|TRBV20-1
CSAGDPNTGELFF
>TRBD1|TRBV25-1
CASSEYLTGAQETQYF
>NA|TRBV6-1
CASKGSQNSPLHF
>TRBD1|TRBV20-1
CSATGGTGAVRGEKLFF
>NA|TRBV7-9
CASSLAGTEAFF
>TRBD2|TRBV12-3/TRBV12-4
CASGARLAGRFQETQYF
>NA|TRBV7-8
CASSPFEDSNQPQHF
>NA|TRBV7-9
CASGSIDSYNEQFF
>NA|TRBV6-6
CASSSIRGLSGNTIYF
>TRBD1|TRBV29-1
CSVEAFRGQNTEAFF
>NA|TRBV3-1
CASSQDARGKYF
>TRBD1|TRBV6-1
CASNGPGQGYYEQYF
>TRBD1|TRBV27
CASSLMDRGPAFF
>TRBD2|TRBV7-6
CASSDQAGGLTGELFF
>NA|TRBV11-2
CASSVWDSQFF
>NA|TRBV7-6
CASSLVLQGRANYGYTF
>TRBD1|TRBV7-4
CASTSTQGTELYEQYF
>NA|TRBV11-2
CASSVLAYTGELFF
>TRBD1|TRBV7-9
CASSLDGTGRWYEQYF
>NA|TRBV27
CASSPRHTDYNEQFF
>NA|TRBV11-2
CASAKIGVSPLHF
>TRBD2|TRBV2
CASSFLLSSGGYNEQFF
>TRBD1|TRBV29-1
CSARGTGPSEAFF
>TRBD1|TRBV7-3
CASSLSPRQGAQGQFF
>NA|TRBV20-1
CSARGPVGSGNTIYF
>NA|TRBV4-1
CASSPAGTGAPWGKAFF
>TRBD1|TRBV24-1
CATSDPGQGARDTQYF
>NA|TRBV20-1
CSAHTGLTNEKLFF